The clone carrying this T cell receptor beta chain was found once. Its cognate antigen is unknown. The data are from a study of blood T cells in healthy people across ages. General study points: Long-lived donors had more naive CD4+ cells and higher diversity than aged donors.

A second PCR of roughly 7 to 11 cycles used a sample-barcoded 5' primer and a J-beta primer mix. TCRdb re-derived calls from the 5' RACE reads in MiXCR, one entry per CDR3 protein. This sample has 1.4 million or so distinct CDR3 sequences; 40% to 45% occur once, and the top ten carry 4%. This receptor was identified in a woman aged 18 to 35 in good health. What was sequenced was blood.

The CDR3 protein is CASSQSREQFF. Written as DNA, the CDR3 is TGTGCCAGCAGCCAGTCGAGGGAGCAGTTCTTC. V usage is TRBV14 and J usage is TRBJ2-1; D not resolved. Germline V gene lookup returns CDR1 SGHDN and CDR2 FVKESK. Trimming pared 3 bases from V and 10 bases from J, leaving 7 bases between. The CDR3 covers 11 residues.